The sequence of this T cell receptor (beta chain) was determined in a study of control samples from healthy donors and cancer patients. The protocol was immunoSEQ multiplex PCR, while the TCRdb copy is restricted to in-frame clones and leaves out a portion. The sample includes about 52,000 clones, 90% to 95% seen only once; the top ten take less than 3%. In its sample, this clone was seen once. The specimen sequenced was blood. This TCR was recovered from a man aged 25-45 years in good health.

The CDR3 sequence is CASSGQGSPGNTIYF. CDR3 nucleotide sequence: TGTGCCAGCAGTGGACAGGGGTCCCCGGGAAACACCATATATTTT. The V gene is TRBV2, the J gene TRBJ1-3, with 8 positions matching TRBD1. The germline CDR1 and CDR2 sequences are SNHLY and FYNNEI. The CDR3 is made up of 15 amino acids. The V gene end was trimmed by 4 bases and the J gene end by 4 bases; junction bases not matched to a gene: 6. The full variable domain, completed using reference TRBV2 and TRBJ1-3, is EPEVTQTPSHQVTQMGQEVILRCVPISNHLYFYWYRQILGQKVEFLVSFYNNEISEKSEIFDDQFSVERPDGSNFTLKIRSTKLEDSAMYFCASSGQGSPGNTIYFGEGSWLTVV.